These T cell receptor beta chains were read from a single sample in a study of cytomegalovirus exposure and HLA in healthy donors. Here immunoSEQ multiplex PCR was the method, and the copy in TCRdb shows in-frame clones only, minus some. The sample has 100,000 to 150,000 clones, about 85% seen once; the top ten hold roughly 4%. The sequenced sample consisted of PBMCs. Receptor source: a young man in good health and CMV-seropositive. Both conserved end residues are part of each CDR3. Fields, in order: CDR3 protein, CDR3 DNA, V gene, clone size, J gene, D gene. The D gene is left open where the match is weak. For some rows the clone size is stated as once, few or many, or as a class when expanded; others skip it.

CDR3aa: CSSSGQGGVYGYTF
CDR3nt: TGTTCCAGCAGCGGGCAGGGCGGTGTGTATGGCTACACCTTC
v_gene: TRBV7-9
abundance: .
j_gene: TRBJ1-2
d_gene: .

CDR3aa: CSVVTGPPSASYEQYF
CDR3nt: TGCAGCGTTGTTACAGGCCCTCCTTCTGCCTCCTACGAGCAGTACTTC
v_gene: TRBV29-1
abundance: .
j_gene: TRBJ2-7
d_gene: .

CDR3aa: CASSSGTGHTGELFF
CDR3nt: TGTGCCAGCAGCTCCGGGACAGGTCACACCGGGGAGCTGTTTTTT
v_gene: TRBV6-5
abundance: .
j_gene: TRBJ2-2
d_gene: TRBD1

CDR3aa: CATSRGTGSDAELFF
CDR3nt: TGTGCCACCAGCAGAGGGACAGGGAGTGACGCGGAGCTGTTTTTT
v_gene: TRBV15
abundance: .
j_gene: TRBJ2-2
d_gene: TRBD1

CDR3aa: CASSQGPRGPYEQYF
CDR3nt: TGCGCCAGCAGTCAAGGACCAAGGGGCCCCTACGAGCAGTACTTC
v_gene: TRBV4-1
abundance: .
j_gene: TRBJ2-7
d_gene: .

CDR3aa: CATSGNRDSAYEQYF
CDR3nt: TGTGCCACCAGCGGCAATCGGGACAGTGCCTACGAGCAGTACTTC
v_gene: TRBV15
abundance: .
j_gene: TRBJ2-7
d_gene: TRBD1

CDR3aa: CASSTGVAIRNEQYF
CDR3nt: TGTGCCAGCTCGACAGGGGTCGCTATTAGGAACGAGCAGTACTTC
v_gene: TRBV27
abundance: once
j_gene: TRBJ2-7
d_gene: TRBD1

CDR3aa: CASSFDRGTDTQYF
CDR3nt: TGTGCCAGCAGCTTCGACAGGGGGACAGATACGCAGTATTTT
v_gene: TRBV7-2
abundance: .
j_gene: TRBJ2-3
d_gene: TRBD1

CDR3aa: CASSPRADRGRSTGELFF
CDR3nt: TGCGCCAGCAGCCCGCGAGCGGACAGGGGACGTAGCACCGGGGAGCTGTTTTTT
v_gene: TRBV5-1
abundance: .
j_gene: TRBJ2-2
d_gene: TRBD1

CDR3aa: CASSPDREANYGYTF
CDR3nt: TGTGCCAGCAGTCCCGACAGGGAAGCTAACTATGGCTACACCTTC
v_gene: TRBV7-6
abundance: .
j_gene: TRBJ1-2
d_gene: TRBD1

CDR3aa: CSVSERTGAYNEQFF
CDR3nt: TGCAGCGTGTCAGAGAGGACAGGAGCTTACAATGAGCAGTTCTTC
v_gene: TRBV29-1
abundance: .
j_gene: TRBJ2-1
d_gene: TRBD1

CDR3aa: CASSELGRLYEQYF
CDR3nt: TGTGCCAGCAGTGAACTTGGGAGATTATACGAGCAGTACTTC
v_gene: TRBV6-1
abundance: .
j_gene: TRBJ2-7
d_gene: .

CDR3aa: CASRGTGFEQYF
CDR3nt: TGCGCCAGCAGGGGGACAGGGTTCGAGCAGTACTTC
v_gene: TRBV5-1
abundance: once
j_gene: TRBJ2-7
d_gene: TRBD1

CDR3aa: CASNAKRLPGQQETQYF
CDR3nt: TGCGCCAGTAACGCTAAAAGGCTTCCGGGACAGCAAGAGACCCAGTACTTC
v_gene: TRBV23-1
abundance: .
j_gene: TRBJ2-5
d_gene: TRBD1

CDR3aa: CASSLGRHGGSYNSPLHF
CDR3nt: TGTGCCAGCAGCTTAGGTCGGCACGGAGGGTCCTATAATTCACCCCTCCACTTT
v_gene: TRBV7-2
abundance: .
j_gene: TRBJ1-6
d_gene: .

CDR3aa: CASSPDRGYTEAFF
CDR3nt: TGTGCCAGCAGCCCTGACAGGGGGTACACTGAAGCTTTCTTT
v_gene: TRBV5-8
abundance: once
j_gene: TRBJ1-1
d_gene: TRBD1

CDR3aa: CASVRQLNSEAFF
CDR3nt: TGTGCTAGCGTAAGACAGTTGAATTCTGAAGCTTTCTTT
v_gene: TRBV7-9
abundance: .
j_gene: TRBJ1-1
d_gene: .

CDR3aa: CASSLDDRVFYGYTF
CDR3nt: TGTGCCAGCAGCTTAGACGACAGGGTTTTTTATGGCTACACCTTC
v_gene: TRBV11-2
abundance: .
j_gene: TRBJ1-2
d_gene: TRBD1

CDR3aa: CASSAGFTEAFF
CDR3nt: TGTGCCAGCAGTGCGGGTTTCACTGAAGCTTTCTTT
v_gene: TRBV6-5
abundance: .
j_gene: TRBJ1-1
d_gene: .

CDR3aa: CAWMSRGLAFF
CDR3nt: TGTGCCTGGATGAGCAGGGGGTTAGCTTTCTTT
v_gene: TRBV30
abundance: .
j_gene: TRBJ1-1
d_gene: TRBD1

CDR3aa: CASSYRTFYNEQFF
CDR3nt: TGTGCCAGCAGTTACAGGACTTTCTACAATGAGCAGTTCTTC
v_gene: TRBV6-5
abundance: .
j_gene: TRBJ2-1
d_gene: .

CDR3aa: CSVEGWAGSSSYNEQFF
CDR3nt: TGCAGCGTTGAAGGGTGGGCGGGGTCGAGCTCCTACAATGAGCAGTTCTTC
v_gene: TRBV29-1
abundance: .
j_gene: TRBJ2-1
d_gene: .

CDR3aa: CASTTGTTNTGELFF
CDR3nt: TGTGCCAGCACGACCGGGACTACGAACACCGGGGAGCTGTTTTTT
v_gene: TRBV2
abundance: .
j_gene: TRBJ2-2
d_gene: TRBD2

CDR3aa: CASSLLPGAGNEKLFF
CDR3nt: TGTGCCAGCAGCTTACTCCCGGGCGCGGGTAATGAAAAACTGTTTTTT
v_gene: TRBV7-2
abundance: .
j_gene: TRBJ1-4
d_gene: .

CDR3aa: CASSTLGQGASEAFF
CDR3nt: TGTGCCAGCAGCACCCTTGGACAGGGGGCGAGTGAAGCTTTCTTT
v_gene: TRBV7-8
abundance: .
j_gene: TRBJ1-1
d_gene: TRBD1